The sequence of this TCR beta chain was determined in a study of T cells in Graves' hyperthyroidism and ophthalmopathy. The study, taken as a whole, reports: Most clonotypes expanded in thyroid above 0.001 were likewise present in blood.

What was amplified from RNA transcripts were TCR beta CDR3 regions. HTBI primers were used for first-round RT-PCR of the TCR CDR3. TCRdb reanalysed the multiplex PCR reads using MiXCR and keeps one entry per CDR3 protein. The sample yields over 150,000 distinct CDR3 sequences, approximately 16% seen once. Germline V CDR1 and CDR2: SEHNR, FQNEAQ (reference sequence). V lost 5 bases to trimming and J lost 5 bases; unmatched junction nucleotides: 7. CDR3 size: 15 residues. A remark on this clonotype: Its cognate antigen is unknown.

This chain joins TRBV7-9 and TRBJ1-2, with 11 nucleotides matching TRBD1. The specimen sequenced was blood. The sequence derives from a woman aged 45-59 years with Graves' hyperthyroidism. For the CDR3, the DNA is TGTGCCAGCAGCACCGGACAGGGGGCTGGGTATGGCTACACCTTC. This encodes CASSTGQGAGYGYTF. The complete variable domain, with remaining parts taken from reference TRBV7-9 and TRBJ1-2, reads DTGVSQNPRHKITKRGQNVTFRCDPISEHNRLYWYRQTLGQGPEFLTYFQNEAQLEKSRLLSDRFSAERPKGSFSTLEIQRTEQGDSAMYLCASSTGQGAGYGYTFGSGTRLTVV.